The 28 T cell receptor beta chains given below trace back to one sample, sequenced in a study of brain T cells in children with intractable seizures. TCRdb's copy holds only in-frame clones and misses some; the assay was immunoSEQ multiplex PCR. The table records approximately 330,000 clones, nearly 95% of them present only once. Time point noted: blood from clinic visit 5 months post-surgery; TSC patient then seizure free. Here the sequenced sample was peripheral blood, taken 5 to 6 months after surgery. The receptors shown here come from a boy under three years old with tuberous sclerosis and intractable seizures.

A note on this clone: In the same sample, other DNA sequences code for this CDR3. The chain carries TRBV27 and TRBJ1-5; unclear D gene. The germline gives CDR1 MNHEY, CDR2 SMNVEV (reference sequence). This CDR3 spans 15 amino acids. The V end was cut by 0 bases, the J end by 0 bases, with 6 bases between. CDR3 coding DNA: TGTGCCAGCAGTTTATCAGGTTATAGCAATCAGCCCCAGCATTTT. The encoded protein is CASSLSGYSNQPQHF.

This clone has more than one count but fewer than ten. This sequence joins TRBV6-1 and TRBJ1-5; 10 bases fit TRBD1. After removal of 4 bases from V and 4 bases from J, the junction contained 10 bases not matched to a gene. The germline V gene has CDR1 MNHNS and CDR2 SASEGT. CDR3 length: 17 residues. The CDR3 nucleotides are TGTGCCAGCAGTGCCCAAAGACAGGGGGCCGGGAATCAGCCCCAGCATTTT. Amino acids: CASSAQRQGAGNQPQHF.

The rearrangement links TRBV5-1 to TRBJ1-6; D is possibly TRBD1 (5 bases). This CDR3 spans 14 amino acids. Trimming removed 8 bases from V and 3 bases from J, with 12 bases in between. Germline V CDR1 and CDR2: SGHRS, YFSETQ. In DNA form, the CDR3 reads TGCGCCAGACAGGAAAGGGGCTATAATTCACCCCTCCACTTT. Amino acid sequence: CARQERGYNSPLHF.

The chain links TRBV5-6 to TRBJ1-5; 8 nucleotides agree with TRBD1. The V gene end was trimmed by 4 bases and the J gene end by 5 bases; junction bases not matched to a gene: 8. CDR3 size: 15 residues. Looked up from germline, CDR1 is SGHDT and CDR2 is YYEEEE. CDR3 in amino acids: CASSRRTGLDQPQHF. CDR3 DNA: TGTGCCAGCAGCCGAAGGACAGGGCTGGATCAGCCCCAGCATTTT.

The genes are TRBV14 and TRBJ1-1, with D hard to call. The CDR3 runs 15 residues. Trimming removed 1 base from V and 0 bases from J, with 9 bases in between. Germline CDR1 and CDR2: SGHDN and FVKESK. The CDR3 sequence: CASSQGSMMNTEAFF. The CDR3 DNA sequence: TGTGCCAGCAGCCAAGGGTCCATGATGAACACTGAAGCTTTCTTT.

There are a few counts of this clone. CDR3 loop: CASSPRRADSGNTIYF. CDR3 DNA: TGTGCCAGCAGCCCCAGAAGAGCTGACTCTGGAAACACCATATATTTT. The chain carries TRBV3-1 (or the pseudogene TRBV3-2) and TRBJ1-3; D is undetermined. The CDR3 extends over 16 amino acids. Germline V gives CDR1 LGHDT, CDR2 YNNKEL (reference sequence). V lost 4 bases and J lost 0, with 13 bases in between.

This chain uses TRBV5-6 with TRBJ2-1; 7 bases are a match to TRBD2. Trimming took 6 bases from V and 12 from J; bases not matched to a gene: 9. Germline loops: CDR1 SGHDT, CDR2 YYEEEE. The CDR3 spans 12 residues. The CDR3 sequence is CASNLGAGWQFF. DNA of the CDR3: TGTGCCAGCAACCTGGGAGCGGGATGGCAGTTCTTC. The complete variable domain, with remaining parts taken from reference TRBV5-6 and TRBJ2-1, reads DAGVTQSPTHLIKTRGQQVTLRCSPKSGHDTVSWYQQALGQGPQFIFQYYEEEERQRGNFPDRFSGHQFPNYSSELNVNALLLGDSALYLCASNLGAGWQFFGPGTRLTVL.

The gene calls are TRBV6-5 and TRBJ2-3; possibly TRBD1 or TRBD2 for D (6 bases each). The V end lost 3 bases, the J end lost 1 base, and 14 bases lay between the germline ends. The CDR3 spans 16 residues. Looked up from germline, CDR1 is MNHEY and CDR2 is SVGAGI. The CDR3, as DNA: TGTGCCAGCAGTTATTCGAGTGGGGGGCGCACAGATACGCAGTATTTT. Its translation is CASSYSSGGRTDTQYF.

The chain has TRBV19 and TRBJ1-5; 7 bases line up with TRBD1. Trimming took 8 bases from V and 7 from J; bases not matched to a gene: 14. The germline V gene has CDR1 LNHDA and CDR2 SQIVND (reference sequence). The CDR3 totals 15 residues. For the CDR3, the DNA is TGTGCCAGTCAGGATATACAGGGGAAGAGGCAGCCCCAGCATTTT. It codes for CASQDIQGKRQPQHF. Combining the CDR3 with reference TRBV19 and TRBJ1-5 gives the whole variable domain DGGITQSPKYLFRKEGQNVTLSCEQNLNHDAMYWYRQDPGQGLRLIYYSQIVNDFQKGDIAEGYSVSREKKESFPLTVTSAQKNPTAFYLCASQDIQGKRQPQHFGDGTRLSIL.

This clone occurred once. This rearrangement joins TRBV19 to TRBJ2-2; tentative D call: TRBD1 (5 bases). The CDR3 spans 13 residues. CDR1 and CDR2 from the germline V gene are LNHDA and SQIVND (reference sequence). Deletions cut 10 bases from V and 4 bases from J, with 13 bases between. For the CDR3, the DNA is TGTGCCACAAGTCTGGGGCGCACCGGGGAGCTGTTTTTT. Its protein product is CATSLGRTGELFF.

This sequence joins TRBV5-1 and TRBJ2-1; D is perhaps TRBD2 (5 bases). The CDR3 length is 13 residues. CDR1 is SGHRS and CDR2 is YFSETQ in the germline V gene. Deletions cut 3 bases from V and 8 bases from J, with 12 bases between. The CDR3 protein is CASSYGLTYEQFF. CDR3 DNA sequence: TGCGCCAGCAGCTACGGACTGACCTATGAGCAGTTCTTC.

The chain recombines TRBV6-5 with TRBJ2-7, with TRBD1 identical over 9 bases. The CDR3 is 15 residues long. Germline V gene sequence: CDR1 MNHEY, CDR2 SVGAGI. Trimming at V came to 6 bases and at J to 3 bases, leaving 9 bases not matched to a gene. The CDR3: CASRIRQGVNYEQYF. The CDR3, as DNA: TGTGCCAGCAGAATCCGACAGGGGGTCAACTACGAGCAGTACTTC.

This chain uses TRBV30 with TRBJ1-2, with a possible D match to TRBD1 (6 bases). Trimming took off 5 bases at V and 7 bases at J, with 14 bases between the two ends. Looked up from germline, CDR1 is GTSNPN and CDR2 is SVGIG (reference sequence). The CDR3 covers 12 residues. CDR3 amino acids: CAWPGGGGGYTF. For the CDR3, the DNA is TGTGCCTGGCCTGGGGGCGGGGGTGGCTACACCTTC.

The J gene is TRBJ1-3, the V gene TRBV7-9; D is perhaps TRBD1 (6 bases). CDR1 is SEHNR, CDR2 FQNEAQ, per germline (reference sequence). The CDR3 is 17 residues long. V lost 1 base and J 0 bases, leaving 13 bases between the germline ends. CDR3: CASSLGLQGHSGNTIYF. The CDR3 DNA reads TGTGCCAGCAGCTTAGGTCTCCAGGGGCACTCTGGAAACACCATATATTTT.

The chain combines TRBV12-3 or TRBV12-4 with TRBJ2-1, with D hard to call. V lost 5 bases and J 8 bases, leaving 10 bases between the germline ends. The CDR3 totals 12 residues. CDR3 sequence reads: CASSPPTDEQFF. As DNA, the CDR3 is TGTGCCAGCAGTCCCCCGACGGATGAGCAGTTCTTC.

This chain uses TRBV6-2 or TRBV6-3 with TRBJ2-7; unclear D gene. The germline gives CDR1 MNHEY, CDR2 SVGEGT. The CDR3 contains 14 residues. The ends were cut back, 2 bases at V and 0 bases at J, with 8 bases in the middle. The CDR3 region is CASSYGRNSYEQYF. As DNA, the CDR3 is TGTGCCAGCAGTTACGGCAGGAACTCCTACGAGCAGTACTTC.

This clone was seen only once. The chain couples TRBV3-1 (or the pseudogene TRBV3-2) to TRBJ2-5; maybe TRBD2 (6 bases). The germline V gene encodes CDR1 LGHDT and CDR2 YNNKEL (reference sequence). CDR3 length equals 16 residues. The germline V and J ends were trimmed by 1 base and 1 base, with 13 bases remaining between them. CDR3 bases: TGTGCCAGCAGCCAAGGCGGGGCGGGGTTCCAAGAGACCCAGTACTTC. It is translated as CASSQGGAGFQETQYF.

This clone was observed once. The CDR3 DNA is TGTGCCACCGAGGAAGGGGTTCTAGGCGAGCAGTACTTC. Translated: CATEEGVLGEQYF. The chain couples TRBV19 to TRBJ2-7, with D possibly being TRBD1 (5 bases). Germline CDR1 and CDR2: LNHDA and SQIVND (reference sequence). The V and J ends lost 10 bases and 6 bases respectively, with 19 bases between them. CDR3 size: 13 residues. The full variable domain, completed using reference TRBV19 and TRBJ2-7, is DGGITQSPKYLFRKEGQNVTLSCEQNLNHDAMYWYRQDPGQGLRLIYYSQIVNDFQKGDIAEGYSVSREKKESFPLTVTSAQKNPTAFYLCATEEGVLGEQYFGPGTRLTVT.

The chain has TRBV2 and TRBJ2-1; 7 bases map to TRBD2. V shed 7 bases, J shed 8 bases, and the junction held 11 bases outside the gene matches. CDR3 length: 14 amino acids. CDR1 and CDR2 (germline): SNHLY, FYNNEI. CDR3 sequence reads: CASTPWREIDEQFF. CDR3 in DNA: TGTGCCAGCACCCCCTGGCGGGAGATCGATGAGCAGTTCTTC.

This chain uses TRBV10-2 with TRBJ1-2; D may be TRBD1 (6 bases). This CDR3 spans 15 amino acids. Trimming cost V 3 bases and J 6 bases, with 17 bases left between them. Germline V gene data show CDR1 as WSHSY and CDR2 as SAAADI. The CDR3, as DNA: TGCGCCAGCAGTGATAACAGGGTTTCCAAGGATGGCTACACCTTC. Its translation: CASSDNRVSKDGYTF.

The genes are TRBV5-6 and TRBJ1-3; a weak D match, TRBD1 (5 bases). The CDR3 consists of 14 residues. The ends were cut back, 2 bases at V and 6 bases at J, with 12 bases in the middle. Germline assignment: CDR1 SGHDT and CDR2 YYEEEE. The CDR3 sequence is CASSLKQEENTIYF. CDR3 bases: TGTGCCAGCAGCTTAAAACAGGAGGAAAACACCATATATTTT.

The chain recombines TRBV6-5 with TRBJ1-1, with D maybe TRBD1 (6 bases). CDR3 length equals 14 residues. The germline V gene encodes CDR1 MNHEY and CDR2 SVGAGI. V lost 0 bases to trimming and J lost 4 bases, with 9 bases between them. The CDR3 region is CASSYSDRPTEAFF. DNA of the CDR3: TGTGCCAGCAGTTACTCCGACAGGCCCACTGAAGCTTTCTTT.

The V call is TRBV7-9, the J call TRBJ1-1; no definite D call. Germline CDR1 SEHNR, CDR2 FQNEAQ (reference sequence). Trimming left V 5 bases short and J 6 bases short, with 22 bases between. The CDR3 is 16 residues long. The CDR3 spells CASSGRLGYRPPEAFF. Here the CDR3 DNA reads TGTGCCAGCAGCGGCCGGTTGGGGTACCGGCCCCCTGAAGCTTTCTTT.

This CDR3 is CATRGTEITDTQYF. In DNA form, the CDR3 reads TGTGCCACCAGAGGGACAGAGATCACAGATACGCAGTATTTT. V is TRBV15 and J is TRBJ2-3; TRBD1 agrees at 7 bases. Germline CDR1 and CDR2: LNHNV and YYDKDF (reference sequence). The CDR3 is 14 amino acids. Losses at the gene ends were 6 bases for V and 2 bases for J; bases not matched to a gene: 5.

The chain carries TRBV6-1 and TRBJ1-3; 7 positions agree with TRBD1. J gave up 0 bases and V 2 bases, and 7 bases lay outside the gene matches. The V gene's germline CDR1 is MNHNS and CDR2 SASEGT. The CDR3 is made up of 17 amino acids. The CDR3 loop is CASSELGQRYSGNTIYF. The CDR3 DNA is TGTGCCAGCAGTGAATTGGGACAGAGATACTCTGGAAACACCATATATTTT.

The chain has TRBV5-5 and TRBJ2-1; TRBD2 agrees at 12 bases. Germline CDR1 reads SGHKS; CDR2 reads YYEKEE (reference sequence). This CDR3 spans 15 amino acids. Losses at the gene ends were 4 bases for V and 3 bases for J; bases not matched to a gene: 2. The CDR3 protein is CASSRTSGDYNEQFF. CDR3 nucleotides: TGTGCCAGCAGCCGGACTAGCGGGGACTACAATGAGCAGTTCTTC.

V gene TRBV11-2 combines with J gene TRBJ1-6; unclear D gene. V dropped 1 base and J dropped 7 bases, with 11 bases sitting between them. Looked up from germline, CDR1 is SGHAT and CDR2 is FQNNGV. CDR3 size: 15 residues. CDR3: CASSLGGRANSPLHF. For the CDR3, the DNA is TGTGCCAGCAGCTTAGGCGGAAGGGCAAATTCACCCCTCCACTTT.

Remarks on this clone: It is unclear where the CDR3 begins or ends on the DNA, so no DNA is shown, and the CDR3 is as TCRdb lists it. The chain links TRBV1 to TRBJ2-1; the table's D call, TRBD2, was not checked against the DNA. TRBV1 counts as a pseudogene. Ends included, the CDR3 has 15 residues. The CDR3 reads CTSSQVAGGTNEQFF.